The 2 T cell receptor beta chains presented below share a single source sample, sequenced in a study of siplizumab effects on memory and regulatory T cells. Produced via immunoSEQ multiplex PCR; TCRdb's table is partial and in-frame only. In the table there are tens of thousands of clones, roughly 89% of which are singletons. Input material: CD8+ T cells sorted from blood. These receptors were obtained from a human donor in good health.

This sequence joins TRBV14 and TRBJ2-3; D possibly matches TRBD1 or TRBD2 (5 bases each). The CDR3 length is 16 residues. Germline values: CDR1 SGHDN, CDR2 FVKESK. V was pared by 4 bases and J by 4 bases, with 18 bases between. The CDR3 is CASSPEWGTGPDTQYF. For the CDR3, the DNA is TGTGCCAGCAGCCCGGAATGGGGGACGGGGCCAGATACGCAGTATTTT.

CDR3 sequence: CASSQTLAGENQETQYF. The CDR3 DNA follows: TGCGCCAGCAGCCAGACCCTAGCGGGGGAGAATCAAGAGACCCAGTACTTC. This chain uses TRBV4-1 with TRBJ2-5; TRBD2 agrees at 10 bases. The germline CDR1 and CDR2 sequences are MGHRA and YSYEKL. Unmatched junction bases numbered 9, after V lost 3 bases and J lost 2 bases. The CDR3 is 17 amino acids.